This record covers a single T cell receptor (beta chain). Germline CDR1 and CDR2: SGHTA and FQGNSA. V was pared by 7 bases and J by 7 bases, with 17 bases between. The CDR3 runs to 13 residues. The data were taken from a study of T cell responses to AZD1222 COVID-19 vaccine. Only in-frame clones appear in the TCRdb table, and some are missing; sequencing was by immunoSEQ multiplex PCR. Of around 140,000 clones in the sample, around 89% were seen once. The rearrangement joins TRBV7-2 to TRBJ2-7, with D perhaps assigned TRBD1 or TRBD2 (7 bases each). This TCR was recovered from an adult in good health. The specimen was peripheral blood, collected on day 0 of AZD1222 vaccination. CDR3 residues: CASTGQGGMEQYF. The DNA for the CDR3 is TGTGCCAGCACGGGGCAGGGGGGGATGGAGCAGTACTTC.